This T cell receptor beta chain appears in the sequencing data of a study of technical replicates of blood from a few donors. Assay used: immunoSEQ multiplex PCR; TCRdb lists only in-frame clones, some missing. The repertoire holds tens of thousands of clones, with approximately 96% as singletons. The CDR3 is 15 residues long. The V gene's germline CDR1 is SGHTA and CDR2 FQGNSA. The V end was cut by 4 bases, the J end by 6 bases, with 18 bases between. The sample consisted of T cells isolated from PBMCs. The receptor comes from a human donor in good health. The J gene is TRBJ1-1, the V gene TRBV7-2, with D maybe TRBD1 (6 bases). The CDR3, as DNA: TGTGCCAGCAGCTCCAACAGGGAATGGAAAGCTGAAGCTTTCTTT. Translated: CASSSNREWKAEAFF.